Reported below is one T cell receptor beta chain. The data derive from a study of T cell responses to AZD1222 COVID-19 vaccine. V was clipped by 2 bases and J by 3 bases; unmatched bases: 5. This CDR3 is built from 15 residues. From germline, CDR1 is KGHSH and CDR2 LQKENI. Profiled with immunoSEQ multiplex PCR; TCRdb holds only in-frame clones, not every one. This sample yields 200,000 or so clones, of which 75% to 90% are seen a single time; under 8% belongs to the top ten. This chain uses TRBV18 with TRBJ1-2; 8 positions agree with TRBD1. Specimen: peripheral blood, collected on day 0 of AZD1222 vaccination. This clonotype originated in an adult in good health. The CDR3 protein is CASSPDLTGDYGYTF. DNA of the CDR3: TGTGCCAGCTCACCAGATTTGACAGGGGACTATGGCTACACCTTC.